This is a list of T cell receptor beta chains from one sample in a study of Tregs in tolerant kidney transplant recipients. The assay was immunoSEQ multiplex PCR, and TCRdb's table has in-frame clones only and misses some. This sample has some 11,000 clones, with roughly 89% found just once. Their antigens remain unidentified. Sample: Tregs from blood cultured with allogeneic cells, taken before the transplant. Source of these receptors: a human patient who received a combined kidney and bone marrow transplant. Each CDR3 is given with its conserved first and last residue. Each record gives: D gene, J gene, V gene, clone size, CDR3 DNA, CDR3 protein. A D gene is named only where the DNA matches it firmly. A clone size is listed for some rows: how often the clone was seen (once, few, many), or a class if it is expanded.

d_gene: -
j_gene: TRBJ1-2
v_gene: TRBV5-6
abundance: -
CDR3nt: TGTGCCAGCAGCTTGGAGACACGGACGATATATGGCTACACCTTC
CDR3aa: CASSLETRTIYGYTF

d_gene: -
j_gene: TRBJ1-2
v_gene: TRBV7-6
abundance: -
CDR3nt: TGTGCCAGCAGCATGAGGCAGCCGACCGGGGCCTCTAACTATGGCTACACCTTC
CDR3aa: CASSMRQPTGASNYGYTF

d_gene: TRBD2
j_gene: TRBJ2-1
v_gene: TRBV4-2
abundance: -
CDR3nt: TGTGCCAGCAGCCAAGTGCTAGCGGGAGGCCGAGGATTCTACAATGAGCAGTTCTTC
CDR3aa: CASSQVLAGGRGFYNEQFF

d_gene: TRBD1
j_gene: TRBJ2-1
v_gene: TRBV5-8
abundance: -
CDR3nt: TGTGCCAGCAGCACAGGGACAGCTACTTTTGAGCAGTTCTTC
CDR3aa: CASSTGTATFEQFF

d_gene: TRBD1
j_gene: TRBJ1-5
v_gene: TRBV6-1
abundance: few
CDR3nt: TGTGCCAGCAGCCCGACAGGGCACAATCAGCCCCAGCATTTT
CDR3aa: CASSPTGHNQPQHF

d_gene: -
j_gene: TRBJ2-2
v_gene: TRBV29-1
abundance: once
CDR3nt: TGCAGCGGGTGGTCCACAAACACCGGGGAGCTGTTTTTT
CDR3aa: CSGWSTNTGELFF

d_gene: TRBD2
j_gene: TRBJ2-3
v_gene: TRBV11-2
abundance: -
CDR3nt: TGTGCCAGCAGCTTAGACGTAGCGGGGGGGACAGATACGCAGTATTTT
CDR3aa: CASSLDVAGGTDTQYF

d_gene: -
j_gene: TRBJ2-2
v_gene: TRBV2
abundance: -
CDR3nt: TGTGCCAGCAGGAGGAACACCGGGGAGCTGTTTTTT
CDR3aa: CASRRNTGELFF

d_gene: -
j_gene: TRBJ1-2
v_gene: TRBV7-2
abundance: -
CDR3nt: TGTGCCAGCGTTAAGGGGGAATTTAACTATGGCTACACCTTC
CDR3aa: CASVKGEFNYGYTF

d_gene: -
j_gene: TRBJ2-5
v_gene: TRBV7-3
abundance: once
CDR3nt: TGTGCCAGCAGCTTAACGGGGGAAGGGGAGACCCAGTACTTC
CDR3aa: CASSLTGEGETQYF

d_gene: TRBD2
j_gene: TRBJ2-3
v_gene: TRBV30
abundance: -
CDR3nt: TGTGCCTGGAGGAGACTAGCGGGAGTCGCAGATACGCAGTATTTT
CDR3aa: CAWRRLAGVADTQYF

d_gene: TRBD1
j_gene: TRBJ2-2
v_gene: TRBV30
abundance: -
CDR3nt: TGTGCCTGGACTTACTTGGACAGGAACGCCGGGGAGCTGTTTTTT
CDR3aa: CAWTYLDRNAGELFF

d_gene: -
j_gene: TRBJ2-7
v_gene: TRBV5-1
abundance: -
CDR3nt: TGCGCCAGCAGCTCTGGAGGGGCAGGGGGTACCTCCTACGAGCAGTACTTC
CDR3aa: CASSSGGAGGTSYEQYF

d_gene: TRBD1
j_gene: TRBJ1-6
v_gene: TRBV30
abundance: once
CDR3nt: TGTGCCTGGAACCGGGGACAGGGGGATTCACCCCTCCACTTT
CDR3aa: CAWNRGQGDSPLHF

d_gene: -
j_gene: TRBJ1-5
v_gene: TRBV7-9
abundance: -
CDR3nt: TGTGCCAGCAGCTTTGTGAATCAGCCCCAGCATTTT
CDR3aa: CASSFVNQPQHF

d_gene: TRBD1
j_gene: TRBJ2-7
v_gene: TRBV4-1
abundance: -
CDR3nt: TGCGCCAGCAGCCAAGTACGCAGTGGACAGGGCAGCTCCTACGAGCAGTACTTC
CDR3aa: CASSQVRSGQGSSYEQYF